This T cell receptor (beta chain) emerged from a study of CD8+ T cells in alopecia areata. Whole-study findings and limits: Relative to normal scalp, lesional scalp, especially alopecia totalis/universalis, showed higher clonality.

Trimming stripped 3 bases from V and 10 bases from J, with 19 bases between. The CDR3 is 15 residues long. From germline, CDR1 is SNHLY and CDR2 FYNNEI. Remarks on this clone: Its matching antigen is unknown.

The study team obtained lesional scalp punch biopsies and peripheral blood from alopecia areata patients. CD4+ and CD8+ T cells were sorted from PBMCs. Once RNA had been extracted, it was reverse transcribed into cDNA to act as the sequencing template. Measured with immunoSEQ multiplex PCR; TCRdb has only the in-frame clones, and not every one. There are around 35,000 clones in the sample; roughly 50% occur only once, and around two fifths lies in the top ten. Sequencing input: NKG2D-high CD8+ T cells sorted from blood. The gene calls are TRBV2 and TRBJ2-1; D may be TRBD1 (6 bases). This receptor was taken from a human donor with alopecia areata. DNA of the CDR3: TGTGCCAGCAGTGACGAACAGGGAGTACGAAGGGAGCAGTTCTTC. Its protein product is CASSDEQGVRREQFF.